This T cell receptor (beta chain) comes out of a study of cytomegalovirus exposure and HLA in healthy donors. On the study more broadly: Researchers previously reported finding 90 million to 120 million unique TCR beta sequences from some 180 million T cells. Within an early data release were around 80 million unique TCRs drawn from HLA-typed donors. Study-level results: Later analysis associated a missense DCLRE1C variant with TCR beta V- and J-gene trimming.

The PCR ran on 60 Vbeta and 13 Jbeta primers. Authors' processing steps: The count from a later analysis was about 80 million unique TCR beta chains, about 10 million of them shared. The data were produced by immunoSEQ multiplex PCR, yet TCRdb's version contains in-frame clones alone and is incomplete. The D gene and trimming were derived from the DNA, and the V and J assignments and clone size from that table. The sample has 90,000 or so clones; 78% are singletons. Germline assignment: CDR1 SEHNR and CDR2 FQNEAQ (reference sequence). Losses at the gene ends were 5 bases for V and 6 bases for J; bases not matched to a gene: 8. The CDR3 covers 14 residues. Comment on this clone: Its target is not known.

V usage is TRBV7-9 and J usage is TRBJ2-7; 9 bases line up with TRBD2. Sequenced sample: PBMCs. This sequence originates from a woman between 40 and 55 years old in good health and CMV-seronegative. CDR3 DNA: TGTGCCAGCAGCGAAGCGGGAGGTCTAAGCGAGCAGTACTTC. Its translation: CASSEAGGLSEQYF.